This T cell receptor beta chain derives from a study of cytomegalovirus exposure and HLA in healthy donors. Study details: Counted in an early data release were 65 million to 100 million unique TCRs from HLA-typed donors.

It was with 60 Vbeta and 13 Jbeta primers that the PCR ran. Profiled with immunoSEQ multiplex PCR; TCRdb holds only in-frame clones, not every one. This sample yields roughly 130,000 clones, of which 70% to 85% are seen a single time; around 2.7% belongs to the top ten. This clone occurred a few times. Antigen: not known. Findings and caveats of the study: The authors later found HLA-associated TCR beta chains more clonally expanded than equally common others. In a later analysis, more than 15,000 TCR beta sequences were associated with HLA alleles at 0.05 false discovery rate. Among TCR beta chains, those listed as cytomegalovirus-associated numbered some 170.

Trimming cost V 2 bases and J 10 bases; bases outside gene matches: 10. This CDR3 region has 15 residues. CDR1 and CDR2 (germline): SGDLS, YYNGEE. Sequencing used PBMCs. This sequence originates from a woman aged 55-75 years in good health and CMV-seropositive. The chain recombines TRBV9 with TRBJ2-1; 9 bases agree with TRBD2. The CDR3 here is CASSVGGGAVIEQFF. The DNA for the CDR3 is TGTGCCAGCAGCGTCGGCGGGGGGGCCGTCATCGAGCAGTTCTTC.